The 17 T cell receptor beta chains in this list originate from one sample, sequenced in a study of blood T cell repertoires in COVID-19. Repertoires were generated with immunoSEQ multiplex PCR, while TCRdb's copy carries only in-frame clones and drops some. The sample includes 65,000 to 85,000 clones, approximately 92% of them seen just once. The specimen was peripheral blood. The source is a man in his fifties or sixties with active COVID-19.

CDR3 in DNA: TGTGCCAGCAGTTACTGGTGGGGGGGGCCTGCTGACGAGCAGTACTTC. Translation: CASSYWWGGPADEQYF. The J gene is TRBJ2-7, the V gene TRBV6-5; a possible D gene is TRBD2 (7 bases). This CDR3 comprises 16 residues. Germline CDR1 is MNHEY and CDR2 is SVGAGI. V was cut by 1 base and J by 5 bases, with 18 bases left in between.

The rearrangement uses TRBV7-9 and TRBJ1-3, with 8 bases aligning to TRBD1. Trimming at V came to 6 bases and at J to 1 base, leaving 5 bases not matched to a gene. CDR1 is SEHNR, CDR2 FQNEAQ, per germline (reference sequence). CDR3 length: 15 amino acids. The CDR3 sequence is CASRTGQASGNTIYF. The DNA for the CDR3 is TGTGCCAGCAGGACGGGACAGGCGTCTGGAAACACCATATATTTT.

The chain is built from TRBV10-3 and TRBJ1-3; tentative D call: TRBD1 (5 bases). Trimming removed 2 bases at V and 4 bases at J, with 21 bases between. The CDR3 covers 18 residues. Looked up from germline, CDR1 is ENHRY and CDR2 is SYGVKD. CDR3 amino acids: CAISEVAVRTGGGNTIYF. The CDR3 DNA is TGTGCCATCAGTGAGGTGGCAGTGCGCACCGGGGGGGGAAACACCATATATTTT.

The CDR3 region is CASSLRLAGEDTQYF. CDR3 coding DNA: TGCGCCAGCAGCTTGAGGCTAGCGGGGGAAGATACGCAGTATTTT. J is TRBJ2-3 and V is TRBV5-1; 10 nucleotides match TRBD2. This CDR3 spans 15 amino acids. Per germline, CDR1 SGHRS and CDR2 YFSETQ. J lost 5 bases, V lost 1 base, and 4 bases had no gene match.

The rearrangement joins TRBV10-3 to TRBJ2-7; D remains ambiguous. CDR3 length: 13 residues. Per germline, CDR1 ENHRY and CDR2 SYGVKD. With 2 bases removed from V and 1 base from J, the gap between germline ends came to 6 bases. CDR3 DNA: TGTGCCATCAGTGAGAGAGGTTCCTACGAGCAGTACTTC. It codes for CAISERGSYEQYF.

The chain couples TRBV5-1 to TRBJ2-2; D might be TRBD1 (5 bases). Germline CDR1 reads SGHRS; CDR2 reads YFSETQ. CDR3 length equals 16 residues. V lost 0 bases and J lost 1, with 10 bases in between. The CDR3 reads CASSLVGAGNTGELFF. CDR3 in DNA: TGCGCCAGCAGCTTGGTAGGGGCTGGGAACACCGGGGAGCTGTTTTTT. The variable domain in full, completed from reference TRBV5-1 and TRBJ2-2, reads KAGVTQTPRYLIKTRGQQVTLSCSPISGHRSVSWYQQTPGQGLQFLFEYFSETQRNKGNFPGRFSGRQFSNSRSEMNVSTLELGDSALYLCASSLVGAGNTGELFFGEGSRLTVL.

The chain links TRBV11-2 to TRBJ2-1; 8 nucleotides agree with TRBD2. With 4 bases clipped from V and 10 bases from J, the junction kept 12 bases outside the gene matches. The CDR3 loop spans 15 amino acids. The germline CDR1 and CDR2 sequences are SGHAT and FQNNGV. CDR3 bases: TGTGCCAGCAGCTCGATAGCGGGGTACCCGCGGGAGCAGTTCTTC. This gives the protein CASSSIAGYPREQFF.

CDR3 nucleotides: TGTGCCAGCAGCTCCCTTACGGTAGCGGGGGCAGAATACAATGAGCAGTTCTTC. Its translation is CASSSLTVAGAEYNEQFF. The gene calls are TRBV5-4 and TRBJ2-1, with 9 bases matching TRBD2. This CDR3 contains 18 residues. The V and J ends lost 3 bases and 4 bases, in that order; junction bases with no gene match: 14. CDR1 and CDR2 (germline): SGHNT, YYREEE (reference sequence).

This clone appeared a single time. The chain uses TRBV15 and TRBJ2-7; D is uncertain. V lost 0 bases and J 3 bases, leaving 6 bases between the germline ends. Germline CDR1 is LNHNV and CDR2 is YYDKDF (reference sequence). The CDR3 contains 13 residues. The CDR3 DNA reads as TGTGCCACCAGCAGAGAACGGGTCTACGAGCAGTACTTC. The encoded protein is CATSRERVYEQYF.

The V and J genes are TRBV6-5 and TRBJ2-5; D gene ambiguous. CDR3 length: 14 amino acids. Trimming took off 6 bases at V and 7 bases at J, with 18 bases between the two ends. Germline assignment: CDR1 MNHEY and CDR2 SVGAGI. CDR3 amino acids: CASRNTVGWVTQYF. In DNA form, the CDR3 reads TGTGCCAGCAGGAATACAGTAGGTTGGGTGACCCAGTACTTC.

In the case of this clone: One junction end disagrees with the germline gene, perhaps due to a read error. Other DNA sequences in this specimen translate into the identical CDR3. The J gene is TRBJ1-5, the V gene TRBV7-2, with 7 bases fitting TRBD1. This CDR3 has 15 amino acids. Germline values: CDR1 SGHTA, CDR2 FQGNSA. The CDR3 DNA follows: TGTGCTAGCAGCTCTAGGACAGGCCGCGGTCAGCCCCAGCATTTT. Its protein product is CASSSRTGRGQPQHF.

The chain links TRBV6-5 to TRBJ1-4, with D tentatively TRBD1 (5 bases). Germline CDR1 is MNHEY and CDR2 is SVGAGI. Trimming took off 2 bases at V and 10 bases at J, with 14 bases between the two ends. CDR3 length: 14 amino acids. CDR3 amino acids: CASSYEAGYAKLFF. CDR3 coding DNA: TGTGCCAGCAGTTACGAGGCAGGGTATGCAAAACTGTTTTTT.

Comments on this clone: Other DNA sequences in the same sample also yield this CDR3. The chain recombines TRBV3-1 (or the pseudogene TRBV3-2) with TRBJ2-7, with D unclear. CDR1 and CDR2 (germline): LGHDT, YNNKEL (reference sequence). This CDR3 spans 12 amino acids. Trimming cost V 1 base and J 2 bases, with 3 bases left between them. For the CDR3, the DNA is TGTGCCAGCAGCCAAGCCGCCTACGAGCAGTACTTC. Its protein product is CASSQAAYEQYF.

This chain joins TRBV4-3 and TRBJ1-3; D call uncertain. The germline V and J ends were trimmed by 0 bases and 0 bases, with 12 bases remaining between them. Germline CDR1 is LGHNA and CDR2 is YSLEER. The CDR3 sequence is 17 residues long. The CDR3 spells CASSQDASMPSGNTIYF. CDR3 coding DNA: TGCGCCAGCAGCCAAGATGCGTCGATGCCCTCTGGAAACACCATATATTTT.

The V call is TRBV4-3, the J call TRBJ1-2, with 7 bases aligning to TRBD1. The CDR3 is 16 amino acids. The V and J ends lost 0 bases and 6 bases, in that order; junction bases with no gene match: 10. The germline V gene encodes CDR1 LGHNA and CDR2 YSLEER. DNA for the CDR3: TGCGCCAGCAGCCAAGATCTCCACAGGGGAGGCGATGGCTACACCTTC. Residues: CASSQDLHRGGDGYTF.

J is TRBJ2-3 and V is TRBV9; TRBD1 is a possible D gene (5 bases). CDR3 size: 14 residues. CDR1 is SGDLS and CDR2 is YYNGEE in the germline V gene. V gave up 2 bases and J gave up 3 bases, with 10 bases separating them. Here the CDR3 DNA reads TGTGCCAGCAGCGTGGGGCAGGGTACAGATACGCAGTATTTT. Amino acids: CASSVGQGTDTQYF.

The genes are TRBV4-2 and TRBJ1-3; D remains ambiguous. Germline V CDR1 and CDR2: LGHNA, YNFKEQ. V was pared by 0 bases and J by 2 bases, with 11 bases between. The CDR3 is 16 residues long. CDR3 in DNA: TGTGCCAGCAGCCAAGATTTTGGCAACACTGGAAACACCATATATTTT. It specifies CASSQDFGNTGNTIYF.